This record covers a single TCR beta chain. The antigen remains unidentified. The method was immunoSEQ multiplex PCR; TCRdb's version includes in-frame clones alone and lacks a portion of them. The data contain around 63,000 clones, 65% to 90% of them singletons. V was pared by 5 bases and J by 2 bases, with 7 bases between. The germline V gene has CDR1 SGHRS and CDR2 YFSETQ. The CDR3 runs 12 residues. The data were taken from a study of T cell responses to AZD1222 COVID-19 vaccine. The study's findings and limits: It was only six AZD1222 recipients who were seropositive at baseline.

This specimen consisted of peripheral blood, obtained on day 0 of AZD1222 vaccination. V gene TRBV5-1 combines with J gene TRBJ1-1; D is unresolved. The TCR sequence derives from an adult in good health. CDR3 bases: TGCGCCAGCAGGCTCGCCAACACTGAAGCTTTCTTT. This translates into CASRLANTEAFF.